This T cell receptor beta chain was recovered during a study of cytotoxic CD8 clonotypes in ibrutinib-treated CLL. Study results and caveats: Measured clonality at baseline was greater than in age-matched healthy donors and tracked with circulating CD8+ T-cell counts. Samples from sustained-remission and progressing patients were taken at different times.

Generated by immunoSEQ multiplex PCR, the TCRdb table keeps only in-frame clones and is missing some. Of around 310,000 clones listed, around four fifths are singletons. The CDR3 consists of 14 residues. The V end lost 2 bases, the J end lost 0 bases, and 8 bases lay between the germline ends. Germline V CDR1 and CDR2: WNHNN, SYGVQD (reference sequence). This clone was seen once. Its cognate antigen is unknown. This receptor was identified in a human donor with chronic lymphocytic leukemia. V and J are TRBV10-1 and TRBJ2-7; D gene unclear. The input for sequencing was PBMCs, taken before ibrutinib treatment. The CDR3 coding sequence is TGCGCCAGCAGTGAGCATAGGAGCTCCTACGAGCAGTACTTC. The encoded protein is CASSEHRSSYEQYF.